This TCR beta chain came from a study of T cells in Graves' hyperthyroidism and ophthalmopathy. Reasons for excluding patients were uncontrolled infection, other autoimmune disease, pregnancy or lactation. The CDR3 runs to 13 residues. Trimming stripped 7 bases from V and 5 bases from J, with 14 bases between. Per the germline V gene, CDR1 is MNHEY and CDR2 is SVGEGT. The investigators amplified TCR beta CDR3 regions from RNA transcripts. HTBI primers were used for first-round RT-PCR of the TCR CDR3. TCRdb re-called the multiplex PCR reads through MiXCR, storing one row per CDR3 protein. The repertoire holds about 250,000 distinct CDR3 sequences, with about 20% as singletons.

The sample taken for sequencing was blood. V is TRBV6-2 or TRBV6-3 and J is TRBJ1-2; D is possibly TRBD1 (6 bases). This TCR was recovered from a man aged 25 to 45 with Graves' ophthalmopathy. The CDR3 protein is CASIPGVGYGYTF. In DNA form, the CDR3 reads TGTGCCAGCATTCCAGGGGTCGGATATGGCTACACCTTC.